These 30 T cell receptor beta chains were sequenced from one sample in a study of neurological immune-mediated disorders. TCRdb called the 5' RACE reads again in MiXCR, with one record for every CDR3 protein. The profile shows around 69,000 distinct CDR3 sequences, 3.4% of them singletons. Source material: PBMCs. These receptor sequences come from a man between 35 and 55 years old with multiple sclerosis.

This clonotype was found many times. V and J are TRBV5-4 and TRBJ1-6, with 8 bases matching TRBD1. The germline gives CDR1 SGHNT, CDR2 YYREEE (reference sequence). V lost 4 bases to trimming and J lost 8 bases; unmatched junction nucleotides: 8. This CDR3 has 15 residues. Written as DNA, the CDR3 is TGTGCCAGCAGCCTCCAAGGACAGGGCTATTCACCCCTCCACTTT. This codes for CASSLQGQGYSPLHF. Drawing the rest from reference TRBV5-4 and TRBJ1-6, the complete variable domain is ETGVTQSPTHLIKTRGQQVTLRCSSQSGHNTVSWYQQALGQGPQFIFQYYREEENGRGNFPPRFSGLQFPNYSSELNVNALELDDSALYLCASSLQGQGYSPLHFGNGTRLTVT.

This clonotype was detected ten times or more. The chain uses TRBV20-1 and TRBJ2-7; maybe TRBD1 (5 bases). CDR3 size: 13 residues. Germline V gene data show CDR1 as DFQATT and CDR2 as SNEGSKA (reference sequence). The V end was cut by 4 bases, the J end by 3 bases, with 13 bases between. The CDR3 coding sequence is TGCAGTGCTACCCAAGACAGATACTACGAGCAGTACTTC. Amino acid sequence: CSATQDRYYEQYF.

This clonotype was detected ten times or more. A much larger clone differs by one base, so this may be a read error. The V gene is TRBV5-6, the J gene TRBJ2-7; D is undetermined. The CDR3 totals 11 residues. Germline values: CDR1 SGHDT, CDR2 YYEEEE. Here the CDR3 DNA reads TGTGACAGCAGCTCGGCTTGGGAGCAGTACTTC. Its protein is CDSSSAWEQYF.

This clonotype was counted at least ten times. The chain employs TRBV5-5 and TRBJ1-3; no firm D call. This CDR3 region has 15 residues. The V end lost 2 bases, the J end lost 0 bases, and 9 bases lay between the germline ends. Germline V CDR1 and CDR2: SGHKS, YYEKEE (reference sequence). This chain's CDR3 is CASSFGSGSGNTIYF. Written as DNA, the CDR3 is TGTGCCAGCAGCTTCGGATCGGGCTCTGGAAACACCATATATTTT.

This clonotype came up many times. The V gene is TRBV3-1, the J gene TRBJ2-7, with D perhaps TRBD1 or TRBD2 (5 bases each). V dropped 4 bases and J dropped 5 bases, with 6 bases sitting between them. CDR3 length equals 11 residues. Per germline, CDR1 LGHDT and CDR2 YNNKEL (reference sequence). CDR3 DNA: TGTGCCAGCAGCCTGGGACACGAGCAGTACTTC. Its translation is CASSLGHEQYF.

This clonotype occurred a few times. The chain employs TRBV25-1 and TRBJ1-3; maybe TRBD1 (5 bases). From germline, CDR1 is MGHDK and CDR2 SYGVNS. Trimming cost V 7 bases and J 0 bases, with 10 bases left between them. This CDR3 is built from 14 residues. CDR3 protein: CASKGANSGNTIYF. In nucleotides, the CDR3 is TGTGCCAGCAAAGGGGCGAACTCTGGAAACACCATATATTTT.

This clonotype was recorded at least ten times. V and J are TRBV5-8 and TRBJ2-4; possible D gene TRBD2, 6 bases. Trimming removed 2 bases from V and 1 base from J, with 16 bases in between. Per germline, CDR1 SGHTS and CDR2 YDEGEE. The CDR3 is 17 residues long. CDR3 region: CASSFKGLRGAKNIQYF. In DNA form, the CDR3 reads TGTGCCAGCAGCTTTAAGGGCCTTCGGGGGGCCAAAAACATTCAGTACTTC.

In this sample, this clonotype turned up many times. The chain joins TRBV9 to TRBJ2-3, with 9 bases matching TRBD2. The CDR3 totals 15 residues. With V trimmed by 2 bases and J by 2 bases, 3 bases remained unmatched. Germline CDR1 SGDLS, CDR2 YYNGEE. The CDR3 sequence is CASSVSGGYTDTQYF. The DNA for the CDR3 is TGTGCCAGCAGCGTCAGCGGGGGGTACACAGATACGCAGTATTTT.

Ten or more counts support this clonotype. V gene TRBV18 combines with J gene TRBJ1-2; possible D gene TRBD1, 5 bases. Looked up from germline, CDR1 is KGHSH and CDR2 is LQKENI. The CDR3 covers 17 residues. Trimming took 3 bases from V and 1 from J, leaving 18 bases between them. The CDR3 region has the DNA TGTGCCAGCTCACCCACCTCCGAACAGGACTTTAACTATGGCTACACCTTC. It specifies CASSPTSEQDFNYGYTF.

The table lists this clonotype with many counts. The V call is TRBV5-1, the J call TRBJ2-3, with 10 bases lining up with TRBD2. Germline values: CDR1 SGHRS, CDR2 YFSETQ. This CDR3 is 16 amino acids long. Trimming cost V 2 bases and J 3 bases; bases outside gene matches: 6. CDR3 in amino acids: CASSLKRGGLTDTQYF. Here the CDR3 DNA reads TGCGCCAGCAGCTTAAAGCGGGGGGGCCTGACAGATACGCAGTATTTT.

This clonotype was seen many times. This sequence joins TRBV12-3 or TRBV12-4 and TRBJ2-7; possible D gene TRBD2, 6 bases. The CDR3 extends over 15 amino acids. V dropped 3 bases and J dropped 7 bases, with 19 bases sitting between them. The CDR3 DNA sequence: TGTGCCAGCAGTTTGGGAGGAGGAGCCAGGATGGAGCAGTACTTC. Translation gives CASSLGGGARMEQYF.

About this clonotype itself: This may be a read error, as it is one base from a much larger clone. The V call is TRBV20-1, the J call TRBJ1-2; no reliable D call. This CDR3 has 11 residues. Trimming left V 6 bases short and J 0 bases short, with 5 bases between. Germline CDR1 reads DFQATT; CDR2 reads SNEGSKA (reference sequence). CDR3: CSATANYGYTF. CDR3 nucleotide sequence: TGCAGTGCCACCGCTAACTATGGCTACACCTTC.

This clonotype has ten or more counts. The chain employs TRBV7-2 and TRBJ2-7; weak D call: TRBD1 (6 bases). The CDR3 covers 14 residues. Germline lookup yields CDR1 SGHTA and CDR2 FQGNSA. V shed 5 bases and J shed 0 bases, with 11 bases lying between them. The DNA for the CDR3 is TGTGCCAGCAGCACGCAGACAGGCTCCTACGAGCAGTACTTC. Residues: CASSTQTGSYEQYF.

This clonotype has at least ten counts. This chain joins TRBV20-1 and TRBJ1-1; a possible D gene is TRBD1 (5 bases). The CDR3 is made up of 12 amino acids. V lost 1 base to trimming and J lost 4 bases, with 7 bases between them. CDR1 and CDR2 (germline): DFQATT, SNEGSKA (reference sequence). CDR3 nucleotides: TGCAGTGCTAGAGTCGGGGCCACTGAAGCTTTCTTT. Its protein product is CSARVGATEAFF.

In its sample, this clonotype was seen many times. The chain couples TRBV20-1 to TRBJ2-3; D unclear. V gave up 3 bases and J gave up 2 bases, with 9 bases separating them. Germline-derived CDR1 and CDR2 are DFQATT and SNEGSKA (reference sequence). This CDR3 has 13 amino acids. The CDR3 DNA reads TGCAGTGCTAGGGCCCGGGTCACAGATACGCAGTATTTT. Translated: CSARARVTDTQYF.

This clonotype was seen a handful of times. The genes are TRBV12-3 or TRBV12-4 and TRBJ2-1; no reliable D call. Trimming left V 6 bases short and J 0 bases short, with 24 bases between. This CDR3 is 19 amino acids long. CDR3 bases: TGTGCCAGCAGCCCCGTGCGGTGGGATCGACCAACCTCCTACAATGAGCAGTTCTTC. This translates into CASSPVRWDRPTSYNEQFF.

This clonotype was detected many times. The rearrangement links TRBV7-6 to TRBJ2-7, with 8 positions matching TRBD1. Germline-derived CDR1 and CDR2 are SGHVS and FNYEAQ. With V trimmed by 0 bases and J by 6 bases, 1 base remained unmatched. This CDR3 has 13 amino acids. The CDR3 spells CASSLARGLEQYF. The CDR3 bases are TGTGCCAGCAGCTTAGCCAGGGGGCTCGAGCAGTACTTC.

This clonotype was seen many times. This chain uses TRBV9 with TRBJ2-3; TRBD2 might be the D (6 bases). Germline V gene lookup returns CDR1 SGDLS and CDR2 YYNGEE. Trimming shortened V by 2 bases and J by 0 bases, and 10 bases separated the two germline ends. The length of the CDR3 is 15 residues. The CDR3 here is CASSVSSASTDTQYF. CDR3 bases: TGTGCCAGCAGCGTTTCTAGCGCTAGCACAGATACGCAGTATTTT.

This clonotype was picked up many times. CDR3 in amino acids: CASSLAGNSYEQYF. Written as DNA, the CDR3 is TGTGCCAGCTCCTTAGCAGGGAACTCCTACGAGCAGTACTTC. J is TRBJ2-7 and V is TRBV18; TRBD1 is a possible D gene (5 bases). Germline loops: CDR1 KGHSH, CDR2 LQKENI. The CDR3 is made up of 14 amino acids. V was clipped by 6 bases and J by 0 bases, with 12 bases between them.

At least ten counts were recorded for this clonotype. This rearrangement joins TRBV20-1 to TRBJ2-1; 8 nucleotides agree with TRBD2. The germline gives CDR1 DFQATT, CDR2 SNEGSKA (reference sequence). V shed 3 bases and J 8 bases; nucleotides not matched to a gene: 9. The CDR3 totals 14 residues. In DNA form, the CDR3 reads TGCAGTGCTAGTCCCGGACTAGCAAACGATGAGCAGTTCTTC. The encoded protein is CSASPGLANDEQFF.

This clonotype was observed at least ten times. V usage is TRBV11-2 and J usage is TRBJ2-3; D is uncertain. The germline V gene encodes CDR1 SGHAT and CDR2 FQNNGV. V lost 5 bases, J lost 7 bases, and 10 bases lay in between. This CDR3 is built from 12 residues. CDR3 sequence (DNA): TGTGCCAGCAGCCCCATCATGAATACGCAGTATTTT. It is translated as CASSPIMNTQYF.

This clonotype was found many times. The chain employs TRBV7-2 and TRBJ2-7; 9 bases agree with TRBD2. This CDR3 has 16 amino acids. J gave up 3 bases and V 4 bases, and 10 bases lay outside the gene matches. Per germline, CDR1 SGHTA and CDR2 FQGNSA. Written as DNA, the CDR3 is TGTGCCAGCAGCTCACCGACCAGCGGGAGGTTCTACGAGCAGTACTTC. This gives the protein CASSSPTSGRFYEQYF.

This clonotype was recorded many times. The chain uses TRBV7-9 and TRBJ1-2, with 8 bases matching TRBD1. In germline, CDR1 is SEHNR, CDR2 FQNEAQ (reference sequence). The CDR3 is made up of 18 amino acids. V trimming: 5 bases; J trimming: 2 bases; junction bases outside the gene matches: 16. The CDR3 is CASSPGGLRGPLNYGYTF. The DNA for the CDR3 is TGTGCCAGCAGCCCAGGGGGCCTGCGGGGACCCCTCAACTATGGCTACACCTTC.

In its sample, this clonotype was seen many times. The chain links TRBV20-1 to TRBJ2-3; D is ambiguous. Trimming removed 0 bases from V and 3 bases from J, with 10 bases in between. Germline CDR1 DFQATT, CDR2 SNEGSKA (reference sequence). CDR3 size: 14 residues. CDR3 in DNA: TGCAGTGCTAGAGATGCCAGGACGACAGATACGCAGTATTTT. Its protein product is CSARDARTTDTQYF.

There are many counts of this clonotype. The chain is built from TRBV5-1 and TRBJ1-1; no firm D call. Germline CDR1 is SGHRS and CDR2 is YFSETQ. The CDR3 is 14 residues long. V lost 3 bases and J 5 bases, leaving 14 bases between the germline ends. The chain's CDR3 is CASSYGSGPTEAFF. For the CDR3, the DNA is TGCGCCAGCAGCTACGGATCCGGGCCGACTGAAGCTTTCTTT.

This clonotype came up many times. J is TRBJ1-5 and V is TRBV18; D remains ambiguous. With 0 bases removed from V and 7 bases from J, the gap between germline ends came to 13 bases. The CDR3 spans 15 residues. The germline CDR1 and CDR2 sequences are KGHSH and LQKENI. CDR3 nucleotides: TGTGCCAGCTCACCACCCCGGATCGGGGAACAGCCCCAGCATTTT. Translation: CASSPPRIGEQPQHF.

This clonotype was seen a handful of times. The V gene is TRBV3-1, the J gene TRBJ2-2; 13 bases are shared with TRBD2. J lost 4 bases, V lost 0 bases, and 5 bases had no gene match. Germline V gives CDR1 LGHDT, CDR2 YNNKEL (reference sequence). The CDR3 totals 18 residues. CDR3 DNA: TGTGCCAGCAGCCAAGATCCACTAGCGGGAGGGGCCACCGGGGAGCTGTTTTTT. As protein: CASSQDPLAGGATGELFF. Full variable domain (rest looked up from reference TRBV3-1 and TRBJ2-2): DTAVSQTPKYLVTQMGNDKSIKCEQNLGHDTMYWYKQDSKKFLKIMFSYNNKELIINETVPNRFSPKSPDKAHLNLHINSLELGDSAVYFCASSQDPLAGGATGELFFGEGSRLTVL.

This clonotype came up many times. The chain links TRBV20-1 to TRBJ2-7; 11 bases fit TRBD2. Germline CDR1 DFQATT, CDR2 SNEGSKA (reference sequence). This CDR3 has 16 residues. J lost 6 bases, V lost 0 bases, and 10 bases had no gene match. The CDR3 sequence is CSARDQVAGGFGEQYF. CDR3 nucleotide sequence: TGCAGTGCTAGAGATCAGGTAGCGGGAGGGTTTGGCGAGCAGTACTTC.

This clonotype was observed many times. The chain couples TRBV12-3 or TRBV12-4 to TRBJ2-5; 9 nucleotides align to TRBD2. This CDR3 comprises 16 residues. After removal of 3 bases from V and 3 bases from J, the junction contained 8 bases not matched to a gene. The CDR3 sequence: CASSFGLAGTKETQYF. Here the CDR3 DNA reads TGTGCCAGCAGTTTTGGGCTAGCGGGGACCAAAGAGACCCAGTACTTC.

In this sample, this clonotype turned up many times. The chain carries TRBV5-1 and TRBJ2-5; the match to TRBD2 covers 11 bases. Unmatched junction bases numbered 5, after V lost 4 bases and J lost 0 bases. This CDR3 comprises 16 residues. The germline CDR1 and CDR2 sequences are SGHRS and YFSETQ. CDR3 protein: CASSRGTSGYQETQYF. The CDR3 DNA is TGCGCCAGCAGCCGGGGGACTAGCGGATACCAAGAGACCCAGTACTTC.